One T cell receptor (beta chain) is described in this entry. This clone was detected a few times. Its antigen is unknown. No base-level quality is on record; no much larger clone is a single base apart. The data derive from a study of beta chain features in type 1 diabetes (dated by TCRdb to the late 2010s). With respect to the entire study: Mean age, gender distribution, total cell number and subset yield did not differ between patients and healthy donors. A total of 85 million to 110 million sorted cells were examined across all samples, and RNA yield correlated strongly with the number of cells per subset. In the study, recently diagnosed type 1 diabetes patients and matched healthy donors were compared on the TCRB repertoires of their sorted circulating CD4+ T cell subsets. Regulatory and stem cell-like memory subsets were isolated from only 8 patients and roughly 8 healthy donors, whereas naive and central memory subsets came from all 28 donors.

Study-wide findings and limitations: Because cDNA was sequenced instead of genomic DNA, activated cells with high expression could be over-represented, although the groups did not differ in activation or CD3 levels. Patients with type 1 diabetes made fewer insertions and deleted more nucleotides at VDJ recombination sites, implying thymic rearrangement abnormalities. A moderate but significant shortening of TCRB CDR3 length was observed in type 1 diabetes patients in all four CD4+ subsets. Because small numbers of individuals were included in the HLA sub-analyses, any influence of HLA type on TCRB rearrangement was left unresolved. Naive, central memory and regulatory TCRB repertoires appeared more similar among patients than among healthy donors. Shorter templates might be favored by PCR, yet because patient and control samples were amplified and corrected together, any such skew would affect both groups equally.

Each donor gave one peripheral blood draw, averaging approximately 120 mL, which was collected into heparinised tubes. Using a panel that included CD45RO, CCR7, CD25, CD127, CD95 and CD27, naive, central memory, regulatory and stem cell-like memory CD4+ T cells were sorted on a BD FACSAria II. All sorted populations exceeded 95% purity. PBMCs were separated immediately by Lymphoprep density gradient centrifugation and were stained directly, without being cultured. So that batch effects would be minimized, each experiment stained and sorted samples in pairs, pairing one healthy donor with one patient. The entire amount of isolated RNA was reverse transcribed using the High Capacity cDNA Reverse Transcription Kit, so the sequenced TCRB transcripts were expressed ones. Naive, central memory and regulatory T cell samples underwent deep immunoSEQ sequencing, averaging around 3.7 million total reads per sample. Sorted cells were lysed in RLT buffer and RNA was extracted with DNase-treated RNeasy Micro or Mini kits, depending on cell number. To prevent cross-contamination, each cell subset was processed individually, whereas patient and healthy donor samples were processed jointly. TCRB sequences were amplified from cDNA with the immunoSEQ multiplex PCR, producing 87-bp fragments spanning the CDR3 region. Sequencing of the amplicons was done on the Illumina HiSeq platform. As for how the authors treated the data: PCR bias was corrected computationally using synthetic template baselines, and reads within Hamming distance 2 were collapsed, with unmergeable singletons discarded. Reads were aligned to IMGT to assign V, D and J genes, CDR3 length, and insertions or deletions at six rearrangement sites. Within each subset, clonotype counts were normalized to sorted cell number, after which true diversity and Gini coefficients were computed with the tcR R package. The overlap coefficient, calculated on TCRB nucleotide sequences, was used to measure repertoire sharing. Out-of-frame TCRB sequences from naive cells were analyzed as a proxy for the pre-selection repertoire. TCRdb took over this immuneACCESS table, retaining in-frame rearrangements with V and J assigned. Such tables are incomplete; in checked studies, under half of the missing clones stem from an unresolved V gene, and the remainder is unexplained. The D gene and trimming were derived from the DNA, and the V and J assignments and clone size from that table. The sample data list around 330,000 clones, and roughly 11% of these were observed just once. The ten largest clonotypes hold 0.015% of the sample.

The clonotype was recovered from a woman aged 30 to 39 in good health. Sequenced sample: naive CD4+ T cells from blood. The sample's cell subset or site, from its label and the paper: true naive CD4+ T cells.

In nucleotides, the sequence is TGTGCCAGCAGCTTACGGGACTCCCAAAATCAGCCCCAGCATTTT. Its protein is CASSLRDSQNQPQHF. The chain couples TRBV7-2 to TRBJ1-5; matching of 5 bases hints at TRBD1 as the D gene. V was cut back by 2 bases and J by 4 bases, leaving a gap of 12 bases between them. CDR1 SGHTA and CDR2 FQGNSA were looked up in the germline V gene. From cysteine to phenylalanine, the CDR3 is 15 amino acids long. Here the CDR3 DNA is all that survives: 45 bases in frame from base 1.